A single sample is the source of the 23 T cell receptor beta chains below, sequenced in a study of blood T cell repertoires in COVID-19. Generated by immunoSEQ multiplex PCR, the TCRdb table keeps only in-frame clones and is missing some. In the table there are about 200,000 clones, around 84% of which are singletons. Material for sequencing was peripheral blood. These receptors originate from a human donor in a cohort sampled during active COVID-19.

The chain couples TRBV6-5 to TRBJ2-7, with 12 bases identical to TRBD1. V lost 6 bases and J lost 4; bases outside the gene matches: 4. Germline V gene lookup returns CDR1 MNHEY and CDR2 SVGAGI. The CDR3 extends over 14 amino acids. The CDR3 is CASRRDRGLYEQYF. The CDR3, as DNA: TGTGCCAGCAGACGGGACAGGGGGCTGTACGAGCAGTACTTC.

The chain uses TRBV7-2 and TRBJ1-3; possibly TRBD1 for D (5 bases). This CDR3 is built from 14 residues. Germline V gives CDR1 SGHTA, CDR2 FQGNSA. V gave up 4 bases and J gave up 4 bases, with 11 bases separating them. The CDR3 here is CASSWGRGGNTIYF. The DNA for the CDR3 is TGTGCCAGCAGCTGGGGACGGGGGGGAAACACCATATATTTT.

The rearrangement joins TRBV28 to TRBJ1-4, with D uncertain. V dropped 1 base and J dropped 1 base, with 7 bases sitting between them. The length of the CDR3 is 15 residues. CDR1 is MDHEN and CDR2 is SYDVKM in the germline V gene. CDR3 DNA: TGTGCCAGCAGTTTATTACAGAGAACTAATGAAAAACTGTTTTTT. Its protein product is CASSLLQRTNEKLFF. Full variable domain (remainder filled in from reference TRBV28 and TRBJ1-4): DVKVTQSSRYLVKRTGEKVFLECVQDMDHENMFWYRQDPGLGLRLIYFSYDVKMKEKGDIPEGYSVSREKKERFSLILESASTNQTSMYLCASSLLQRTNEKLFFGSGTQLSVL.

The chain uses TRBV6-5 and TRBJ1-3; 8 nucleotides line up with TRBD1. This CDR3 is 15 amino acids long. Trimming removed 4 bases from V and 4 bases from J; junction bases left unmatched: 6. The germline CDR1 and CDR2 sequences are MNHEY and SVGAGI. CDR3: CASSSDRGAGNTIYF. CDR3 in DNA: TGTGCCAGCAGTTCAGACAGGGGAGCGGGAAACACCATATATTTT.

The J gene is TRBJ2-1, the V gene TRBV3-1 (or the pseudogene TRBV3-2); maybe TRBD1 (5 bases). Trimming stripped 0 bases from V and 4 bases from J, with 13 bases between. Per germline, CDR1 LGHDT and CDR2 YNNKEL (reference sequence). The CDR3 totals 16 residues. CDR3 sequence reads: CASSQERQGKYNEQFF. The DNA of the CDR3 is TGTGCCAGCAGCCAAGAGAGGCAGGGTAAATACAATGAGCAGTTCTTC.

The J gene is TRBJ2-1, the V gene TRBV5-6; 11 bases are shared with TRBD1. From germline, CDR1 is SGHDT and CDR2 YYEEEE. The CDR3 runs 16 residues. The junction had 5 bases not matched to a gene; V was cut back by 5 bases and J by 1 base. The CDR3 here is CASSWTGGDSYNEQFF. The DNA of the CDR3 is TGTGCCAGCAGTTGGACAGGGGGCGATTCCTACAATGAGCAGTTCTTC.

This clone appeared once. The chain combines TRBV5-4 with TRBJ2-7; TRBD1 aligns across 8 bases. Per the germline V gene, CDR1 is SGHNT and CDR2 is YYREEE (reference sequence). This CDR3 region has 15 residues. Trimming took 1 base from V and 4 from J; bases not matched to a gene: 7. This CDR3 reads CASSLLPGGFYEQYF. CDR3 nucleotides: TGTGCCAGCAGCTTGCTCCCAGGGGGCTTTTACGAGCAGTACTTC.

The chain uses TRBV4-1 and TRBJ1-6, with D unclear. With 3 bases removed from V and 6 bases from J, the gap between germline ends came to 15 bases. Germline V gene data show CDR1 as MGHRA and CDR2 as YSYEKL. This CDR3 has 16 amino acids. The CDR3 here is CASSQLPLVGNSPLHF. In nucleotides, the CDR3 is TGCGCCAGCAGCCAGCTACCCCTGGTCGGTAATTCACCCCTCCACTTT.

This chain connects TRBV7-6 to TRBJ2-5; 8 bases agree with TRBD2. The CDR3 sequence is 13 residues long. CDR1 and CDR2 (germline): SGHVS, FNYEAQ. With 5 bases clipped from V and 3 bases from J, the junction kept 2 bases outside the gene matches. CDR3: CASSPGGEETQYF. The CDR3 bases are TGTGCCAGCAGCCCGGGGGGGGAAGAGACCCAGTACTTC.

This chain uses TRBV18 with TRBJ2-7; tentative D call: TRBD1 (7 bases). This CDR3 spans 15 amino acids. CDR1 is KGHSH, CDR2 LQKENI, per germline. V shed 0 bases and J shed 2 bases, with 11 bases lying between them. CDR3 nucleotides: TGTGCCAGCTCACCACCCGGCAGGGGGGCCTACGAGCAGTACTTC. Its protein product is CASSPPGRGAYEQYF.

CDR3 coding DNA: TGTGCCAGCAGCCCCGCACAGGGGGCCCTTGGGGCCAACGTCCTGACTTTC. Protein product: CASSPAQGALGANVLTF. V is TRBV14 and J is TRBJ2-6, with 9 nucleotides matching TRBD1. V lost 4 bases and J lost 3; bases outside the gene matches: 7. The germline V gene has CDR1 SGHDN and CDR2 FVKESK. There are 17 residues in the CDR3.

In its sample, this clone was seen once. The chain combines TRBV18 with TRBJ1-3; D not certain. The germline V gene has CDR1 KGHSH and CDR2 LQKENI. CDR3 length: 17 residues. The V and J ends lost 2 bases and 1 base respectively, with 15 bases between them. The CDR3 nucleotides read TGTGCCAGCTCACCAACAGAAAAGACCGTATCTGGAAACACCATATATTTT. The encoded protein is CASSPTEKTVSGNTIYF.

The chain combines TRBV2 with TRBJ2-5; TRBD2 matches 11 bases. Per the germline V gene, CDR1 is SNHLY and CDR2 is FYNNEI. The CDR3 spans 16 residues. The V segment lost 3 bases and the J segment 2 bases; nucleotides outside the gene matches: 5. The CDR3 region is CASSEPGTSGQETQYF. The CDR3 DNA is TGTGCCAGCAGTGAGCCCGGGACTAGCGGACAAGAGACCCAGTACTTC.

The CDR3: CASTPNRPGGEGNGELFF. CDR3 coding DNA: TGTGCCAGCACCCCTAATCGGCCGGGGGGCGAAGGTAACGGGGAGCTGTTTTTT. The J gene is TRBJ2-2, the V gene TRBV7-9, with D possibly matching TRBD2 (7 bases). This CDR3 is built from 18 residues. Looked up from germline, CDR1 is SEHNR and CDR2 is FQNEAQ (reference sequence). V lost 7 bases, J lost 7 bases, and 28 bases lay in between.

This clone is a singleton in its sample. This rearrangement joins TRBV9 to TRBJ2-7; the match to TRBD2 covers 8 bases. Germline loops: CDR1 SGDLS, CDR2 YYNGEE. V dropped 3 bases and J dropped 7; count of bases not matched to a gene: 6. The CDR3 sequence is 13 residues long. The CDR3 protein is CASSGSGKGEQYF. CDR3 nucleotide sequence: TGTGCCAGCAGCGGTAGCGGGAAGGGTGAGCAGTACTTC.

This rearrangement joins TRBV6-2 or TRBV6-3 to TRBJ2-7, with 12 positions matching TRBD2. CDR3 length: 16 amino acids. J lost 2 bases, V lost 5 bases, and 7 bases had no gene match. Germline V gene data show CDR1 as MNHEY and CDR2 as SVGEGT. Written as DNA, the CDR3 is TGTGCCAGCAGTCTGCGACTAGCGGGGGATGCCTACGAGCAGTACTTC. Protein sequence: CASSLRLAGDAYEQYF.

The chain links TRBV11-2 to TRBJ2-7; 7 bases line up with TRBD1. The junction had 10 bases not matched to a gene; V was cut back by 5 bases and J by 3 bases. The CDR3 runs to 15 residues. Per the germline V gene, CDR1 is SGHAT and CDR2 is FQNNGV. The CDR3 loop reads CASSPPGQQHYEQYF. CDR3 sequence (DNA): TGTGCCAGCAGCCCGCCGGGACAGCAACACTACGAGCAGTACTTC.

This clone was detected only a few times. The chain recombines TRBV3-1 (or the pseudogene TRBV3-2) with TRBJ2-5, with TRBD2 matching over 13 bases. This CDR3 region has 15 residues. CDR1 and CDR2 (germline): LGHDT, YNNKEL (reference sequence). V lost 4 bases to trimming and J lost 5 bases; unmatched junction nucleotides: 4. CDR3 in amino acids: CASSRLAGGGETQYF. As DNA, the CDR3 is TGTGCCAGCAGCCGACTAGCGGGAGGAGGCGAGACCCAGTACTTC.

There are a few counts of this clone. The rearrangement uses TRBV19 and TRBJ1-5, with D perhaps matching TRBD1 (5 bases). Trimming cost V 3 bases and J 5 bases, with 8 bases left between them. This CDR3 has 13 amino acids. Germline lookup yields CDR1 LNHDA and CDR2 SQIVND (reference sequence). The DNA of the CDR3 is TGTGCCAGTAGTATCCAACAGGATCAGCCCCAGCATTTT. This translates into CASSIQQDQPQHF.

This clone was observed a few times. The V call is TRBV27, the J call TRBJ1-6; D is unclear. Trimming removed 2 bases at V and 9 bases at J, with 8 bases between. Germline-derived CDR1 and CDR2 are MNHEY and SMNVEV (reference sequence). There are 13 residues in the CDR3. This CDR3 is CASSLEGGSPLHF. The CDR3 DNA follows: TGTGCCAGCAGTTTAGAAGGCGGTTCACCCCTCCACTTT.

The genes are TRBV2 and TRBJ2-6, with D perhaps matching TRBD1 (7 bases). CDR1 and CDR2 from the germline V gene are SNHLY and FYNNEI. The V end was cut by 3 bases, the J end by 1 base, with 10 bases between. This CDR3 comprises 16 residues. The CDR3 DNA follows: TGTGCCAGCAGTGAGGCAGGGGGGTCTGGGGCCAACGTCCTGACTTTC. This codes for CASSEAGGSGANVLTF.

The V and J genes are TRBV7-9 and TRBJ2-7; TRBD1 matches 8 bases. CDR3 length: 14 amino acids. J gave up 2 bases and V 5 bases, and 5 bases lay outside the gene matches. The V gene's germline CDR1 is SEHNR and CDR2 FQNEAQ (reference sequence). The CDR3 loop is CASSAGTGPYEQYF. CDR3 nucleotide sequence: TGTGCCAGCAGCGCCGGGACAGGCCCCTACGAGCAGTACTTC.

This clone was seen a single time. The rearrangement uses TRBV4-1 and TRBJ2-2, with 10 bases matching TRBD2. CDR3 length equals 17 residues. V was pared by 1 base and J by 1 base, with 3 bases of the junction left unmatched. In germline, CDR1 is MGHRA, CDR2 YSYEKL. In DNA form, the CDR3 reads TGCGCCAGCAGCCAAGCATCTAGCGGGGGGAACACCGGGGAGCTGTTTTTT. Amino acid sequence: CASSQASSGGNTGELFF.